These 14 T cell receptor beta chains originate from one sample sequenced in a study of blood T cell repertoires in COVID-19. Some clones are missing from TCRdb's copy, which holds only in-frame ones; the method was immunoSEQ multiplex PCR. Of approximately 45,000 clones detected, around 86% appear once; the ten largest clones hold about 2.9%. Sequenced sample: peripheral blood. All receptors derive from a woman older than 75 with acute or convalescent COVID-19.

The J gene is TRBJ1-2, the V gene TRBV6-6, with D unclear. Germline loops: CDR1 MNHNY, CDR2 SVGAGI (reference sequence). Trimming removed 5 bases at V and 2 bases at J, with 3 bases between. The CDR3 totals 11 residues. The CDR3 nucleotides read TGTGCCAGCAGTCCAAACTATGGCTACACCTTC. Protein: CASSPNYGYTF.

The CDR3 loop reads CASSLGGPPYEQYF. CDR3 nucleotides: TGTGCCAGCAGCTTAGGGGGGCCCCCCTACGAGCAGTACTTC. The chain links TRBV11-2 to TRBJ2-7; possibly TRBD1 for D (6 bases). V lost 1 base to trimming and J lost 2 bases, with 9 bases between them. CDR1 and CDR2 from the germline V gene are SGHAT and FQNNGV. This CDR3 region has 14 residues. The full variable domain, with the rest looked up from reference TRBV11-2 and TRBJ2-7, is EAGVAQSPRYKIIEKRQSVAFWCNPISGHATLYWYQQILGQGPKLLIQFQNNGVVDDSQLPKDRFSAERLKGVDSTLKIQPAKLEDSAVYLCASSLGGPPYEQYFGPGTRLTVT.

The V gene is TRBV6-5, the J gene TRBJ2-7; 7 nucleotides align to TRBD1. V was clipped by 8 bases and J by 4 bases; unmatched bases: 14. CDR3 length: 15 residues. The germline V gene has CDR1 MNHEY and CDR2 SVGAGI. The chain's CDR3 is CASPIGFRGIYEQYF. CDR3 nucleotides: TGTGCCAGCCCTATTGGGTTCAGGGGGATTTACGAGCAGTACTTC.

The chain is built from TRBV18 and TRBJ1-2, with 9 bases fitting TRBD1. The CDR3 spans 15 residues. CDR1 KGHSH and CDR2 LQKENI come from the germline V gene. The J segment lost 2 bases and the V segment lost 6 bases, leaving 7 bases of the junction unmatched. The DNA of the CDR3 is TGTGCCAGCTCCCCGGGGACAGGGACCAACTATGGCTACACCTTC. Its translation is CASSPGTGTNYGYTF.

This clone was recorded once. V is TRBV7-2 and J is TRBJ2-3; weak D call: TRBD2 (5 bases). Germline V gives CDR1 SGHTA, CDR2 FQGNSA. Trimming shortened V by 5 bases and J by 1 base, and 13 bases separated the two germline ends. This CDR3 contains 15 residues. CDR3 nucleotides: TGTGCCAGCAGCCCGATAGCGCCCCGCACAGATACGCAGTATTTT. Translated: CASSPIAPRTDTQYF.

This clone was observed a single time. The CDR3 loop is CASSLEIGNTGELFF. In DNA, the CDR3 is TGTGCCAGCAGTTTGGAGATAGGGAACACCGGGGAGCTGTTTTTT. The rearrangement joins TRBV27 to TRBJ2-2; D uncertain. The V gene's germline CDR1 is MNHEY and CDR2 SMNVEV (reference sequence). The CDR3 extends over 15 amino acids. V lost 3 bases and J 1 base, leaving 9 bases between the germline ends.

CDR3 sequence reads: CASSQMQQETQYF. The DNA of the CDR3 is TGTGCCAGCAGCCAAATGCAGCAAGAGACCCAGTACTTC. This chain joins TRBV14 and TRBJ2-5; D ambiguous. In germline, CDR1 is SGHDN, CDR2 FVKESK. The CDR3 has 13 residues. Trimming stripped 2 bases from V and 2 bases from J, with 6 bases between.

The chain uses TRBV18 and TRBJ1-1; 9 bases line up with TRBD1. This CDR3 contains 16 residues. V was pared by 3 bases and J by 0 bases, with 5 bases of the junction left unmatched. Germline assignment: CDR1 KGHSH and CDR2 LQKENI. CDR3: CASSPGTGPMNTEAFF. The CDR3 nucleotides read TGTGCCAGCTCACCCGGGACAGGGCCAATGAACACTGAAGCTTTCTTT.

This chain uses TRBV5-1 with TRBJ1-1, with TRBD1 matching 7 bases. There are 13 residues in the CDR3. The germline V gene has CDR1 SGHRS and CDR2 YFSETQ. The ends lost 4 bases at V and 4 bases at J; junction bases unmatched: 4. CDR3 bases: TGCGCCAGCAGCCCGACAGGGAGCACTGAAGCTTTCTTT. It specifies CASSPTGSTEAFF.

CDR3 nucleotides: TGTGCCAGCAGCTCTCGAAATATACAGAATTCACCCCTCCACTTT. Encoded protein: CASSSRNIQNSPLHF. The chain employs TRBV5-6 and TRBJ1-6; D call uncertain. V lost 3 bases and J 7 bases, leaving 14 bases between the germline ends. The germline V gene encodes CDR1 SGHDT and CDR2 YYEEEE. This CDR3 spans 15 amino acids.

The CDR3 DNA reads as TGTGCCAGCAGCCCGGGACTAGGGGGGGCAGATACGCAGTATTTT. Its translation: CASSPGLGGADTQYF. The gene calls are TRBV7-2 and TRBJ2-3; TRBD2 agrees at 8 bases. CDR1 is SGHTA, CDR2 FQGNSA, per germline. The length of the CDR3 is 15 residues. V lost 5 bases and J lost 4; bases outside the gene matches: 8.

This chain uses TRBV10-3 with TRBJ1-2; weak D call: TRBD1 (6 bases). This CDR3 has 13 residues. The germline gives CDR1 ENHRY, CDR2 SYGVKD. Trimming removed 4 bases from V and 4 bases from J, with 10 bases in between. The CDR3 DNA is TGTGCCATCAGTGTAGGGACACTCTATGGCTACACCTTC. It encodes CAISVGTLYGYTF.

The J gene is TRBJ1-2, the V gene TRBV19; 7 bases line up with TRBD1. Unmatched junction bases numbered 14, after V lost 5 bases and J lost 8 bases. The CDR3 covers 15 residues. Germline V gene sequence: CDR1 LNHDA, CDR2 SQIVND (reference sequence). The CDR3 DNA reads as TGTGCCAGTAGTCCGACAGGGTTAGAATCGTACGGCTACACCTTC. Its protein product is CASSPTGLESYGYTF.

The chain employs TRBV30 and TRBJ1-4, with 9 bases identical to TRBD1. Germline assignment: CDR1 GTSNPN and CDR2 SVGIG (reference sequence). The junction had 3 bases not matched to a gene; V was cut back by 2 bases and J by 5 bases. This CDR3 region has 14 residues. CDR3 loop: CAWSNGQGNEKLFF. CDR3 in DNA: TGTGCCTGGAGTAACGGACAGGGGAATGAAAAACTGTTTTTT.